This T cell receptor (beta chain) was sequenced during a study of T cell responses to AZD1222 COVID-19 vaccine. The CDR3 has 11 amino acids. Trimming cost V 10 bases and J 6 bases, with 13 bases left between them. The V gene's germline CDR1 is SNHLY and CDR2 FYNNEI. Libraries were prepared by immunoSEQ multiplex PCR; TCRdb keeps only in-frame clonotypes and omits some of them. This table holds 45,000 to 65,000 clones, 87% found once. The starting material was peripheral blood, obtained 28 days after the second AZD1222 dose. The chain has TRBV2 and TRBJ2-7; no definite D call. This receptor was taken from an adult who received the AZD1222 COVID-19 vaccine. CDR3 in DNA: TGTGCCACCCACAGTGAGCTCGAGCAGTACTTC. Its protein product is CATHSELEQYF.